This T cell receptor (beta chain) originates from a study of response to subunit inactivated influenza vaccine. Findings and caveats of the study: Authors suggested few new T cells are recruited by each seasonal influenza vaccination.

TCRdb ran MiXCR on the RT-PCR reads and lists one entry per CDR3 protein. Found here are roughly 500,000 distinct CDR3 sequences, about 15% of them singletons; the top ten hold 2.5% to 3.5%. This clonotype was detected a few times. The target antigen is unknown. There are 14 residues in the CDR3. CDR1 is LNHDA, CDR2 SQIVND, per germline (reference sequence). V lost 5 bases and J lost 7, with 12 bases in between. The chain has TRBV19 and TRBJ1-6; D gene ambiguous. The sequence came from a man aged 45 to 70 who received an inactivated influenza vaccine. The specimen comprised CD4+ T cells sorted from PBMCs, sampled around 25 months after vaccination. CDR3 bases: TGTGCCAGTAGTCATACCGGGTGGAATTCACCCCTCCACTTT. Residues: CASSHTGWNSPLHF.